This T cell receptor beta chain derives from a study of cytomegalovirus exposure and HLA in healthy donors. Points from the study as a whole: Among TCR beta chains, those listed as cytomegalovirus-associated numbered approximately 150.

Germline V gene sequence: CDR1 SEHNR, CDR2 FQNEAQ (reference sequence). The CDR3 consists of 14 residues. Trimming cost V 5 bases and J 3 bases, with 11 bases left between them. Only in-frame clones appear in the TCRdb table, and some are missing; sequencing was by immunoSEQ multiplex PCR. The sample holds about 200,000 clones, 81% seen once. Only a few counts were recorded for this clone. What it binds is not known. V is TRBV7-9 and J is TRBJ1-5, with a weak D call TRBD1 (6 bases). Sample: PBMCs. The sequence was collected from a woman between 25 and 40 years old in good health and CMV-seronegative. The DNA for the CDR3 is TGTGCCAGCAGCGTGGGACACAACAATCAGCCCCAGCATTTT. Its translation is CASSVGHNNQPQHF.